This passage covers 8 T cell receptor beta chains from one sample sequenced in a study of shared clonotypes between healthy human individuals. The repertoire was sequenced with immunoSEQ multiplex PCR; TCRdb's copy has only in-frame clones and lacks some. The sample lists roughly 640,000 clones, roughly 70% occurring once. Input material: memory CD4+ T cells sorted from blood. The subset denotes: CD45RA-negative fraction. These receptors came from a woman in her twenties or thirties in good health.

The chain links TRBV27 to TRBJ2-6, with D perhaps TRBD2 (5 bases). CDR1 and CDR2 (germline): MNHEY, SMNVEV (reference sequence). V lost 3 bases and J lost 2, with 8 bases in between. The CDR3 extends over 15 amino acids. The CDR3 spells CASSFLGTGANVLTF. The CDR3 DNA sequence: TGTGCCAGCAGTTTCCTCGGGACTGGGGCCAACGTCCTGACTTTC. The full variable domain, rest sourced from reference TRBV27 and TRBJ2-6, is EAQVTQNPRYLITVTGKKLTVTCSQNMNHEYMSWYRQDPGLGLRQIYYSMNVEVTDKGDVPEGYKVSRKEKRNFPLILESPSPNQTSLYFCASSFLGTGANVLTFGAGSRLTVL.

This rearrangement joins TRBV11-2 to TRBJ1-2; D is uncertain. The V gene lost 3 bases and the J gene lost 4 bases, with 18 bases spanning the gap. The germline CDR1 and CDR2 sequences are SGHAT and FQNNGV. This CDR3 spans 16 amino acids. Here the CDR3 reads CASSLGAGFKTYGYTF. The CDR3, as DNA: TGTGCCAGCAGCTTGGGAGCGGGCTTCAAGACCTATGGCTACACCTTC.

The J gene is TRBJ2-3, the V gene TRBV5-6; 9 bases are shared with TRBD2. This CDR3 is 15 amino acids long. Germline V gene sequence: CDR1 SGHDT, CDR2 YYEEEE. The junction had 3 bases not matched to a gene; V was cut back by 0 bases and J by 4 bases. The CDR3 region is CASSLAAGGADTQYF. For the CDR3, the DNA is TGTGCCAGCAGCTTGGCGGCGGGAGGGGCAGATACGCAGTATTTT.

The sample holds a few counts of this clone. The gene calls are TRBV28 and TRBJ1-2, with unresolved D. V dropped 6 bases and J dropped 8 bases, with 13 bases sitting between them. Per germline, CDR1 MDHEN and CDR2 SYDVKM. The CDR3 sequence is 12 residues long. The chain's CDR3 is CASRPGIVGYTF. In DNA form, the CDR3 reads TGTGCCAGCAGGCCCGGGATCGTCGGCTACACCTTC.

The DNA for the CDR3 is TGTGCCAGCATTTGGAGGCAGCCGAACACCGGGGAGCTGTTTTTT. It encodes CASIWRQPNTGELFF. The chain combines TRBV6-1 with TRBJ2-2, with D perhaps matching TRBD2 (5 bases). The CDR3 totals 15 residues. V dropped 7 bases and J dropped 0 bases, with 12 bases sitting between them. Germline values: CDR1 MNHNS, CDR2 SASEGT.

The J gene is TRBJ1-2, the V gene TRBV28, with TRBD1 identical over 8 bases. Germline trimming cut 5 bases from V and 8 bases from J; bases unmatched to any gene: 7. This CDR3 comprises 13 residues. Per the germline V gene, CDR1 is MDHEN and CDR2 is SYDVKM. CDR3 DNA sequence: TGTGCCAGCAGTGGAGGACAGGGCGACGGCTACACCTTC. Translated, it gives CASSGGQGDGYTF.

V gene TRBV2 combines with J gene TRBJ1-4, with a possible D match to TRBD1 (6 bases). Germline CDR1 SNHLY, CDR2 FYNNEI. Trimming cost V 6 bases and J 7 bases, with 12 bases left between them. The CDR3 has 13 amino acids. The CDR3 here is CASRDSESEKLFF. The DNA of the CDR3 is TGTGCCAGCAGGGACAGCGAAAGTGAAAAACTGTTTTTT.

The genes are TRBV15 and TRBJ1-3; D remains unclear. The CDR3 runs 14 residues. In germline, CDR1 is LNHNV, CDR2 YYDKDF (reference sequence). Trimming shortened V by 1 base and J by 7 bases, and 11 bases separated the two germline ends. CDR3 loop: CATSRANGGNTIYF. CDR3 nucleotides: TGTGCCACCAGCAGAGCAAACGGTGGGAACACCATATATTTT.